The 25 T cell receptor beta chains below come from one sample, sequenced in a study of blood T cell repertoires in COVID-19. Here immunoSEQ multiplex PCR was the method, and the copy in TCRdb shows in-frame clones only, minus some. The repertoire holds about 160,000 clones, with roughly 84% as singletons. The specimen was peripheral blood. The source of these receptors is a woman aged 60-70 years with COVID-19, enrolled during active disease.

This clone has more than one count but fewer than ten. The chain uses TRBV6-6 and TRBJ1-5; no reliable D call. There are 12 residues in the CDR3. Germline-derived CDR1 and CDR2 are MNHNY and SVGAGI (reference sequence). V dropped 8 bases and J dropped 6 bases, with 11 bases sitting between them. The CDR3 region is CASAPAGQPQHF. CDR3 nucleotide sequence: TGTGCCAGCGCCCCCGCGGGTCAGCCCCAGCATTTT.

The chain carries TRBV25-1 and TRBJ2-5; 7 bases map to TRBD2. The V gene's germline CDR1 is MGHDK and CDR2 SYGVNS. The CDR3 sequence is 16 residues long. The ends lost 3 bases at V and 4 bases at J; junction bases unmatched: 11. The CDR3 loop is CASSDKIAGSRETQYF. In DNA form, the CDR3 reads TGTGCCAGCAGTGACAAGATAGCGGGTTCGCGAGAGACCCAGTACTTC. Based on the CDR3 plus reference TRBV25-1 and TRBJ2-5, the full variable domain is EADIYQTPRYLVIGTGKKITLECSQTMGHDKMYWYQQDPGMELHLIHYSYGVNSTEKGDLSSESTVSRIRTEHFPLTLESARPSHTSQYLCASSDKIAGSRETQYFGPGTRLLVL.

This sequence joins TRBV7-2 and TRBJ1-1, with D uncertain. The V and J ends lost 6 bases and 5 bases respectively, with 10 bases between them. CDR3 length: 12 amino acids. Germline V gene lookup returns CDR1 SGHTA and CDR2 FQGNSA. Here the CDR3 reads CASRRSGTEAFF. DNA for the CDR3: TGTGCCAGCAGACGATCGGGAACTGAAGCTTTCTTT. Based on the CDR3 plus reference TRBV7-2 and TRBJ1-1, the full variable domain is GAGVSQSPSNKVTEKGKDVELRCDPISGHTALYWYRQSLGQGLEFLIYFQGNSAPDKSGLPSDRFSAERTGGSVSTLTIQRTQQEDSAVYLCASRRSGTEAFFGQGTRLTVV.

This sequence joins TRBV27 and TRBJ1-3, with D possibly being TRBD1 (5 bases). CDR1 is MNHEY, CDR2 SMNVEV, per germline (reference sequence). CDR3 length: 17 amino acids. V was cut by 4 bases and J by 0 bases, with 16 bases left in between. Here the CDR3 DNA reads TGTGCCAGCAGTTCACTCGCAGGGTACATCTCTGGAAACACCATATATTTT. Protein: CASSSLAGYISGNTIYF.

This chain uses TRBV6-5 with TRBJ1-1, with 8 positions matching TRBD1. This CDR3 comprises 13 residues. Germline V lookup: CDR1 MNHEY, CDR2 SVGAGI. Trimming took 7 bases from V and 3 from J; bases not matched to a gene: 4. CDR3 residues: CASTTGGYTEAFF. DNA for the CDR3: TGTGCCAGCACCACAGGGGGTTACACTGAAGCTTTCTTT.

V is TRBV5-1 and J is TRBJ2-1, with TRBD1 identical over 8 bases. The V and J ends lost 3 bases and 1 base, in that order; junction bases with no gene match: 6. This CDR3 comprises 16 residues. The V gene's germline CDR1 is SGHRS and CDR2 YFSETQ. The CDR3 is CASSSSGGASYNEQFF. CDR3 nucleotides: TGCGCCAGCAGCTCATCAGGGGGCGCGTCCTACAATGAGCAGTTCTTC.

This clone came up once. The rearrangement uses TRBV7-8 and TRBJ1-6; D remains ambiguous. Germline CDR1 is SGHVS and CDR2 is FQNEAQ. This CDR3 comprises 17 residues. Trimming removed 0 bases at V and 3 bases at J, with 12 bases between. The CDR3 loop reads CASSLASAGGYNSPLHF. The CDR3 nucleotides are TGTGCCAGCAGCTTAGCGTCCGCAGGAGGCTATAATTCACCCCTCCACTTT.

The chain uses TRBV5-1 and TRBJ2-1; TRBD2 might be the D (5 bases). Germline V gene lookup returns CDR1 SGHRS and CDR2 YFSETQ. V lost 4 bases, J lost 0 bases, and 17 bases lay in between. The CDR3 contains 17 residues. This chain's CDR3 is CASSPTRGSSSYNEQFF. CDR3 coding DNA: TGCGCCAGCAGCCCCACGCGTGGGAGTAGCTCCTACAATGAGCAGTTCTTC.

The V and J genes are TRBV18 and TRBJ2-1; perhaps TRBD2 as D (6 bases). The V and J ends lost 3 bases and 10 bases respectively, with 19 bases between them. Germline V gives CDR1 KGHSH, CDR2 LQKENI. The CDR3 is 15 amino acids. In nucleotides, the CDR3 is TGTGCCAGCTCACCCCCGGCGGCGGGGAGCTTGGAGCAGTTCTTC. It is translated as CASSPPAAGSLEQFF.

The chain links TRBV19 to TRBJ2-1, with 10 bases identical to TRBD2. V shed 5 bases and J 9 bases; nucleotides not matched to a gene: 7. The CDR3 contains 14 residues. Germline assignment: CDR1 LNHDA and CDR2 SQIVND (reference sequence). This CDR3 reads CASSSSGGSTEQFF. The CDR3 DNA sequence: TGTGCCAGTAGTTCTAGCGGGGGTTCGACTGAGCAGTTCTTC.

V usage is TRBV12-5 and J usage is TRBJ2-7; 8 bases agree with TRBD2. This CDR3 contains 16 residues. Germline V gives CDR1 LGHNT, CDR2 FRNRAP. Trimming at V came to 1 base and at J to 1 base, leaving 6 bases not matched to a gene. The chain's CDR3 is CASGLDPRGRSYEQYF. DNA of the CDR3: TGTGCTAGTGGTTTGGATCCCCGCGGGAGGTCCTACGAGCAGTACTTC.

The rearrangement links TRBV19 to TRBJ1-2; 8 nucleotides agree with TRBD1. J gave up 1 base and V 5 bases, and 12 bases lay outside the gene matches. Germline V gene lookup returns CDR1 LNHDA and CDR2 SQIVND (reference sequence). The CDR3 length is 17 residues. This CDR3 is CASSPPQGALLNYGYTF. Written as DNA, the CDR3 is TGTGCCAGTAGTCCCCCCCAGGGGGCCCTCCTTAACTATGGCTACACCTTC.

A note on this clone: The junction shows a germline mismatch at one end, possibly a read error. The chain couples TRBV6-5 to TRBJ1-1, with D possibly being TRBD1 (5 bases). From germline, CDR1 is MNHEY and CDR2 SVGAGI. The CDR3 spans 12 residues. The CDR3 protein is CASSYKDTEAFF. The CDR3 DNA reads TGTGCCAGCAGTTACAAGGACACAGAAGCTTTCTTT.

This rearrangement joins TRBV12-3 or TRBV12-4 to TRBJ1-1, with D perhaps matching TRBD1 (6 bases). Trimming shortened V by 6 bases and J by 7 bases, and 15 bases separated the two germline ends. This CDR3 contains 13 residues. CDR3 residues: CASSTTGTYEAFF. The CDR3 coding sequence is TGTGCCAGCAGCACAACCGGGACATATGAAGCTTTCTTT.

This chain joins TRBV9 and TRBJ1-3, with TRBD1 identical over 7 bases. The CDR3 is 17 residues long. With 5 bases clipped from V and 2 bases from J, the junction kept 13 bases outside the gene matches. Germline-derived CDR1 and CDR2 are SGDLS and YYNGEE. The CDR3 region has the DNA TGTGCCAGCAGTATTTCCCCCCCGGGACAGACTGGAAACACCATATATTTT. It encodes CASSISPPGQTGNTIYF.

This chain uses TRBV14 with TRBJ2-2; D is undetermined. Between the trimmed V and J ends, which lost 1 base and 0 bases, there was a span of 12 bases. The germline V gene encodes CDR1 SGHDN and CDR2 FVKESK. The CDR3 contains 17 residues. CDR3 protein: CASSQGGRRPNTGELFF. The DNA of the CDR3 is TGTGCCAGCAGCCAAGGAGGAAGGCGACCGAACACCGGGGAGCTGTTTTTT.

This clone was detected once. The chain is built from TRBV24-1 and TRBJ1-5; TRBD1 is a possible D gene (6 bases). The germline V gene has CDR1 KGHDR and CDR2 SFDVKD. The CDR3 is 14 amino acids. The V end lost 9 bases, the J end lost 1 base, and 12 bases lay between the germline ends. The CDR3 is CATQVGQSNQPQHF. The CDR3 DNA sequence: TGTGCCACCCAAGTTGGACAGAGCAATCAGCCCCAGCATTTT.

This sequence joins TRBV10-1 and TRBJ1-1, with D perhaps matching TRBD1 (5 bases). V dropped 6 bases and J dropped 1 base, with 9 bases sitting between them. Germline values: CDR1 WNHNN, CDR2 SYGVQD (reference sequence). The CDR3 is 13 amino acids. The CDR3 DNA follows: TGCGCCAGCAGCGTGGACAAGAACACTGAAGCTTTCTTT. Protein sequence: CASSVDKNTEAFF.

The sample holds one count of this clone. V and J are TRBV29-1 and TRBJ1-4, with D tentatively TRBD1 (5 bases). CDR1 is SQVTM and CDR2 is ANQGSEA in the germline V gene. The CDR3 is made up of 13 amino acids. The V and J ends lost 0 bases and 8 bases respectively, with 10 bases between them. CDR3 coding DNA: TGCAGCGTTGAAGATGGGGCCGACGAAAAACTGTTTTTT. Its protein is CSVEDGADEKLFF.

The gene calls are TRBV6-6 and TRBJ1-5; maybe TRBD1 (6 bases). This CDR3 contains 14 residues. CDR1 is MNHNY, CDR2 SVGAGI, per germline (reference sequence). V gave up 5 bases and J gave up 7 bases, with 15 bases separating them. The CDR3 sequence is CASSQRTVEQPQHF. Written as DNA, the CDR3 is TGTGCCAGCAGTCAGAGGACAGTGGAGCAGCCCCAGCATTTT.

V usage is TRBV20-1 and J usage is TRBJ1-2; D is perhaps TRBD1 (5 bases). The CDR3 spans 11 residues. CDR1 and CDR2 from the germline V gene are DFQATT and SNEGSKA (reference sequence). Trimming took off 7 bases at V and 7 bases at J, with 13 bases between the two ends. The CDR3 here is CSVMGHAGYTF. CDR3 bases: TGCAGTGTAATGGGGCACGCTGGCTACACCTTC.

The genes are TRBV27 and TRBJ2-1; 15 bases line up with TRBD2. V dropped 5 bases and J dropped 3; count of bases not matched to a gene: 8. The CDR3 extends over 18 amino acids. CDR1 and CDR2 from the germline V gene are MNHEY and SMNVEV (reference sequence). CDR3 in amino acids: CASSHRTSGRANYNEQFF. The CDR3 DNA follows: TGTGCCAGCAGTCACCGGACTAGCGGGAGGGCAAACTACAATGAGCAGTTCTTC.

This clone was observed at least ten times. This chain links TRBV27 with TRBJ1-2, with 7 positions matching TRBD1. J lost 6 bases, V lost 8 bases, and 12 bases had no gene match. Germline assignment: CDR1 MNHEY and CDR2 SMNVEV (reference sequence). The CDR3 covers 14 residues. The CDR3 loop reads CASRLGGRIDGYTF. The CDR3 DNA reads TGTGCCAGCCGATTAGGGGGCCGGATAGATGGCTACACCTTC.

V usage is TRBV19 and J usage is TRBJ2-3; D is uncertain. The germline V and J ends were trimmed by 5 bases and 10 bases, with 16 bases remaining between them. This CDR3 spans 13 amino acids. From germline, CDR1 is LNHDA and CDR2 SQIVND (reference sequence). CDR3 nucleotide sequence: TGTGCCAGTAGTGGCCAAACAGTTTACGCGCAGTATTTT. This encodes CASSGQTVYAQYF.

This clone was recorded many times. The chain links TRBV5-1 to TRBJ1-2; TRBD1 agrees at 8 bases. V was clipped by 2 bases and J by 0 bases; unmatched bases: 9. The CDR3 extends over 17 amino acids. Germline CDR1 and CDR2: SGHRS and YFSETQ. Here the CDR3 DNA reads TGCGCCAGCAGCTTAGGCGGTGGACAGGGTCCTAACTATGGCTACACCTTC. It yields the protein CASSLGGGQGPNYGYTF.